Each of the 30 T cell receptor beta chains below was sequenced from the same sample in a study of blood T cell repertoires in COVID-19. TCRdb's table, derived via immunoSEQ multiplex PCR, lists solely in-frame clones and lacks some. Seen here are roughly 460,000 clones, 70% to 90% observed once, and the top ten hold 0.7% to 0.85%. What was sequenced was peripheral blood. These receptors were taken from a man aged 18-30 years with COVID-19, enrolled during active disease.

This clone was detected only once. V is TRBV1 and J is TRBJ2-3; TRBD2 is the table's D call and was not checked against the DNA. TRBV1 is classified as a pseudogene. CDR3 length: 17 amino acids. This chain's CDR3 is CTSSPPRGTSNPDTQYF. The CDR3, as DNA: TGCACCAGCAGCCCCCCCCGCGGGACTAGCAACCCAGATACGCAGTATTTT.

In regard to this clone: At one end the junction does not follow the germline gene, possibly because of a read error. The J gene is TRBJ2-4, the V gene TRBV2; D possibly corresponds to TRBD2 (6 bases). CDR3 length: 13 amino acids. CDR1 and CDR2 (germline): SNHLY, FYNNEI. In DNA, the CDR3 is TGTGCCACGGGGAGGCTAGCCCAAAACATTCAGTACTTC. Translating it yields CATGRLAQNIQYF.

CDR3 in amino acids: CASSLIVGQIQETQYF. The DNA of the CDR3 is TGTGCCAGCTCACTCATAGTGGGACAAATCCAAGAGACCCAGTACTTC. This chain joins TRBV18 and TRBJ2-5; possibly TRBD1 for D (6 bases). CDR1 is KGHSH and CDR2 is LQKENI in the germline V gene. The ends were cut back, 4 bases at V and 1 base at J, with 16 bases in the middle. The CDR3 consists of 16 residues.

This chain connects TRBV5-6 to TRBJ1-2, with unresolved D. The CDR3 is 14 residues long. V shed 2 bases and J shed 4 bases, with 12 bases lying between them. CDR1 is SGHDT, CDR2 YYEEEE, per germline. Here the CDR3 DNA reads TGTGCCAGCAGCTTTAACCTAAACAGCTATGGCTACACCTTC. Its translation is CASSFNLNSYGYTF.

The gene calls are TRBV19 and TRBJ2-4; maybe TRBD1 (5 bases). Per germline, CDR1 LNHDA and CDR2 SQIVND (reference sequence). The ends were cut back, 5 bases at V and 9 bases at J, with 11 bases in the middle. The CDR3 loop spans 12 amino acids. CDR3 bases: TGTGCCAGTAGTGCAAATAGGGGCATTCAGTACTTC. This sequence encodes CASSANRGIQYF.

The chain employs TRBV7-9 and TRBJ1-1; a weak D match, TRBD1 (6 bases). V gave up 5 bases and J gave up 6 bases, with 13 bases separating them. Germline CDR1 reads SEHNR; CDR2 reads FQNEAQ (reference sequence). The CDR3 extends over 13 amino acids. CDR3 nucleotides: TGTGCCAGCAGCCCCGGACAGAGGCCTGAAGCTTTCTTT. It specifies CASSPGQRPEAFF.

As DNA, the CDR3 is TGCGCCAGCAGTGTAGGTGTCGGGTACAATGAGCAGTTCTTC. This sequence encodes CASSVGVGYNEQFF. The chain is built from TRBV10-1 and TRBJ2-1; no firm D call. This CDR3 region has 14 residues. V lost 4 bases and J lost 4, with 11 bases in between. CDR1 WNHNN and CDR2 SYGVQD come from the germline V gene (reference sequence).

This chain links TRBV2 with TRBJ2-7, with 7 bases matching TRBD2. V lost 7 bases to trimming and J lost 1 base; unmatched junction nucleotides: 4. CDR3 length equals 13 residues. Germline lookup yields CDR1 SNHLY and CDR2 FYNNEI. Written as DNA, the CDR3 is TGTGCCAGCATGGGCGGGAGTTCCTACGAGCAGTACTTC. Translated, it gives CASMGGSSYEQYF.

The V call is TRBV3-1 (or the pseudogene TRBV3-2), the J call TRBJ1-6; D is uncertain. Between the trimmed V and J ends, which lost 4 bases and 5 bases, there was a span of 9 bases. The CDR3 length is 14 residues. Germline V gene lookup returns CDR1 LGHDT and CDR2 YNNKEL (reference sequence). CDR3 residues: CASSRRGNNSPLHF. The CDR3 nucleotides are TGTGCCAGCAGCCGCCGCGGCAATAATTCACCCCTCCACTTT.

This chain joins TRBV27 and TRBJ2-7; 7 positions match TRBD1. The junction had 3 bases not matched to a gene; V was cut back by 2 bases and J by 2 bases. The CDR3 length is 14 residues. Germline lookup yields CDR1 MNHEY and CDR2 SMNVEV (reference sequence). The CDR3 nucleotides are TGTGCCAGCAGTTTAACGGGACAGACCTACGAGCAGTACTTC. Amino acid sequence: CASSLTGQTYEQYF.

This sequence joins TRBV5-4 and TRBJ2-7, with D possibly being TRBD1 (8 bases). The CDR3 is 16 amino acids. V was pared by 2 bases and J by 6 bases, with 21 bases between. Germline-derived CDR1 and CDR2 are SGHNT and YYREEE (reference sequence). The CDR3 bases are TGTGCCAGCAGCTTTGGGGGGGGACAGGAGATCGCCGAGCAGTACTTC. Amino acids: CASSFGGGQEIAEQYF.

This chain joins TRBV12-5 and TRBJ2-7; 8 nucleotides match TRBD1. The CDR3 loop spans 14 amino acids. Per germline, CDR1 LGHNT and CDR2 FRNRAP. V gave up 4 bases and J gave up 3 bases; unmatched junction bases: 5. The CDR3 bases are TGTGCTAGTGGTTCGCCCGGACAGGGCTACGAGCAGTACTTC. It specifies CASGSPGQGYEQYF.

V and J are TRBV9 and TRBJ2-3; 8 positions match TRBD1. The V segment lost 2 bases and the J segment 1 base; nucleotides outside the gene matches: 3. The CDR3 covers 15 residues. From germline, CDR1 is SGDLS and CDR2 YYNGEE. The chain's CDR3 is CASSVQGAGTDTQYF. CDR3 sequence (DNA): TGTGCCAGCAGCGTCCAGGGGGCGGGCACAGATACGCAGTATTTT.

V gene TRBV19 combines with J gene TRBJ2-4; D is perhaps TRBD2 (5 bases). This CDR3 spans 16 amino acids. The V end was cut by 3 bases, the J end by 1 base, with 13 bases between. The germline CDR1 and CDR2 sequences are LNHDA and SQIVND (reference sequence). CDR3 nucleotide sequence: TGTGCCAGTAGTATCGAGGGTCTGGGGGCCAAAAACATTCAGTACTTC. This encodes CASSIEGLGAKNIQYF.

The CDR3 DNA sequence: TGCGCCAGCAGCTTGGGTACAGGGGGTGAAATCATGAACACTGAAGCTTTCTTT. Translating gives CASSLGTGGEIMNTEAFF. The chain carries TRBV5-1 and TRBJ1-1; 8 nucleotides line up with TRBD1. The V segment lost 0 bases and the J segment 0 bases; nucleotides outside the gene matches: 10. The germline V gene encodes CDR1 SGHRS and CDR2 YFSETQ. The CDR3 totals 18 residues.

Regarding this clone: Other DNA sequences from this sample encode an identical CDR3 as well. V gene TRBV27 combines with J gene TRBJ2-1; TRBD1 aligns across 7 bases. The length of the CDR3 is 15 residues. The germline CDR1 and CDR2 sequences are MNHEY and SMNVEV (reference sequence). The V and J ends lost 3 bases and 0 bases, in that order; junction bases with no gene match: 2. CDR3 sequence reads: CASSLTGSSYNEQFF. In DNA form, the CDR3 reads TGTGCCAGCAGTTTGACAGGGAGCTCCTACAATGAGCAGTTCTTC.

This clone was recorded only once. CDR3 in DNA: TGTGCCAGCAGCTTACCCTCGGGAGCGGGTGTTGGTGACAATGAGCAGTTCTTC. Encoded protein: CASSLPSGAGVGDNEQFF. The rearrangement uses TRBV7-9 and TRBJ2-1; D might be TRBD2 (6 bases). Germline V gives CDR1 SEHNR, CDR2 FQNEAQ (reference sequence). This CDR3 contains 18 residues. Trimming cost V 2 bases and J 5 bases, with 22 bases left between them.

The CDR3 DNA reads as TGTGCCAGCAGCTCCCGGACAGGCTACACCTTC. It is translated as CASSSRTGYTF. The chain uses TRBV5-4 and TRBJ1-2; the D gene is possibly TRBD1 (5 bases). CDR1 and CDR2 from the germline V gene are SGHNT and YYREEE (reference sequence). The germline V and J ends were trimmed by 3 bases and 8 bases, with 8 bases remaining between them. This CDR3 region has 11 residues. Complete variable domain (other parts from reference TRBV5-4 and TRBJ1-2): ETGVTQSPTHLIKTRGQQVTLRCSSQSGHNTVSWYQQALGQGPQFIFQYYREEENGRGNFPPRFSGLQFPNYSSELNVNALELDDSALYLCASSSRTGYTFGSGTRLTVV.

V is TRBV3-1 (or the pseudogene TRBV3-2) and J is TRBJ2-3; 11 bases match TRBD2. V lost 6 bases, J lost 4 bases, and 9 bases stayed unmatched. The CDR3 covers 16 residues. Germline CDR1 reads LGHDT; CDR2 reads YNNKEL (reference sequence). The CDR3 sequence: CASSLVAGGRADTQYF. The CDR3 nucleotides read TGTGCCAGCAGTCTGGTAGCGGGGGGGCGCGCAGATACGCAGTATTTT.

The gene calls are TRBV19 and TRBJ2-7; perhaps TRBD2 as D (6 bases). Germline values: CDR1 LNHDA, CDR2 SQIVND (reference sequence). The CDR3 totals 14 residues. The V and J ends lost 8 bases and 0 bases respectively, with 14 bases between them. CDR3 in amino acids: CASRKGLDSYEQYF. The CDR3 DNA sequence: TGTGCCAGTCGAAAGGGACTCGACTCCTACGAGCAGTACTTC.

The chain joins TRBV24-1 to TRBJ2-2; the D gene is possibly TRBD1 (5 bases). CDR1 is KGHDR, CDR2 SFDVKD, per germline. V lost 6 bases, J lost 7 bases, and 8 bases lay in between. This CDR3 has 12 amino acids. In nucleotides, the CDR3 is TGTGCCACCAGTAGGGGCATCGGGGAGCTGTTTTTT. It codes for CATSRGIGELFF.

The rearrangement joins TRBV2 to TRBJ2-6; TRBD1 agrees at 11 bases. Germline-derived CDR1 and CDR2 are SNHLY and FYNNEI. V dropped 5 bases and J dropped 7; count of bases not matched to a gene: 4. This CDR3 contains 15 residues. CDR3 region: CASSKGQGGANVLTF. The CDR3 nucleotides read TGTGCCAGCAGTAAGGGACAGGGGGGTGCCAACGTCCTGACTTTC.

The genes are TRBV2 and TRBJ1-5; no reliable D call. CDR1 and CDR2 from the germline V gene are SNHLY and FYNNEI. This CDR3 is 14 amino acids long. Trimming shortened V by 2 bases and J by 0 bases, and 5 bases separated the two germline ends. CDR3 region: CASSEFHSNQPQHF. In DNA, the CDR3 is TGTGCCAGCAGTGAATTCCATAGCAATCAGCCCCAGCATTTT.

The V and J genes are TRBV6-5 and TRBJ2-7; TRBD2 is a possible D gene (5 bases). Germline assignment: CDR1 MNHEY and CDR2 SVGAGI. The V end was cut by 10 bases, the J end by 7 bases, with 17 bases between. CDR3 length equals 12 residues. The CDR3 here is CATRTGNREQYF. CDR3 DNA: TGTGCCACCAGGACGGGAAATCGGGAGCAGTACTTC.

The chain is built from TRBV5-1 and TRBJ2-5, with 8 bases lining up with TRBD1. This CDR3 has 17 amino acids. From germline, CDR1 is SGHRS and CDR2 YFSETQ. V lost 4 bases, J lost 4 bases, and 15 bases stayed unmatched. The CDR3, as DNA: TGCGCCAGCAGCCCTAACCCCGGACAGGGTAGGGGAGAGACCCAGTACTTC. Encoded protein: CASSPNPGQGRGETQYF.

This rearrangement joins TRBV13 to TRBJ2-7; TRBD1 aligns across 8 bases. The CDR3 totals 12 residues. Germline CDR1 and CDR2: PRHDT and FYEKMQ (reference sequence). V shed 5 bases and J 5 bases; nucleotides not matched to a gene: 2. CDR3 amino acids: CASSKTGDEQYF. The CDR3 nucleotides read TGTGCCAGCAGCAAGACAGGGGACGAGCAGTACTTC.

The chain has TRBV5-1 and TRBJ1-1, with 9 bases identical to TRBD1. Germline trimming cut 5 bases from V and 5 bases from J; bases unmatched to any gene: 10. Per germline, CDR1 SGHRS and CDR2 YFSETQ. The CDR3 contains 15 residues. CDR3 nucleotide sequence: TGCGCCAGCAGTAGACAGGGGGACGGGGGGACTGAAGCTTTCTTT. Residues: CASSRQGDGGTEAFF.

This chain links TRBV5-8 with TRBJ2-7; the match to TRBD1 covers 11 bases. J lost 6 bases, V lost 4 bases, and 9 bases had no gene match. This CDR3 is 15 amino acids long. CDR1 and CDR2 (germline): SGHTS, YDEGEE. The CDR3 sequence is CASSPGTGGIIEQYF. CDR3 coding DNA: TGTGCCAGCAGCCCGGGGACAGGGGGAATTATCGAGCAGTACTTC.

The genes are TRBV12-3 or TRBV12-4 and TRBJ2-2; TRBD1 matches at 8 bases. J gave up 6 bases and V 5 bases, and 2 bases lay outside the gene matches. This CDR3 is 13 amino acids long. The CDR3 region has the DNA TGTGCCAGCAGTCAACAGGGGGCCGGGGAGCTGTTTTTT. Amino acid sequence: CASSQQGAGELFF.

The CDR3 protein is CAWSSGANIQYF. DNA of the CDR3: TGTGCCTGGAGCTCGGGAGCGAACATTCAGTACTTC. The chain recombines TRBV30 with TRBJ2-4; TRBD2 might be the D (6 bases). V was shortened by 3 bases and J by 7 bases, with 10 bases between the two germline ends. Germline CDR1 reads GTSNPN; CDR2 reads SVGIG (reference sequence). The CDR3 is 12 amino acids.